This T cell receptor beta chain was profiled in a study of T cells in Graves' hyperthyroidism and ophthalmopathy. Template material for amplifying TCR beta CDR3 regions consisted of RNA transcripts. The HTBI set primed first-round TCR CDR3 RT-PCR. TCRdb recomputed calls from the multiplex PCR reads with MiXCR, one row per CDR3 protein. The sample includes under 400,000 distinct CDR3 sequences, over 12% of them seen just once. Every diagnosis used clinical symptoms, serum thyroxine and TRAb, thyroid ultrasound and orbital computed tomography. The CDR3 has 15 amino acids. Trimming shortened V by 1 base and J by 7 bases, and 17 bases separated the two germline ends. In germline, CDR1 is LNHDA, CDR2 SQIVND (reference sequence).

V is TRBV19 and J is TRBJ2-7; D is perhaps TRBD2 (6 bases). Sequenced input: blood. This TCR derives from a woman between 55 and 75 years old with Graves' ophthalmopathy. This CDR3 is CASSIGLVGSGEQYF. Here the CDR3 DNA reads TGTGCCAGTAGTATAGGACTAGTCGGTTCTGGTGAGCAGTACTTC.